This T cell receptor beta chain was profiled in a study of blood T cells in healthy people across ages. Regarding the study as a whole: In long-lived donors, naive CD4+ cell counts and diversity exceeded those of aged donors. Unsorted PBMCs prevented conclusive naive versus antigen-experienced comparison.

Comments on this clonotype: Its target is not known.

Deletions cut 8 bases from V and 6 bases from J, with 13 bases between. This CDR3 comprises 12 residues. The germline V gene encodes CDR1 MDHEN and CDR2 SYDVKM. It was with a sample-barcoded 5' primer and a J-beta primer mix that a second PCR of roughly 7 to 12 cycles was run. From the 5' RACE reads, TCRdb called clonotypes with MiXCR, one entry per CDR3 protein. The sample lists about 640,000 distinct CDR3 sequences, about 30% seen once, with 15% to 17% in the top ten. V and J are TRBV28 and TRBJ1-2; D is unclear. Sequenced: blood. The sequence was collected from a woman of 80 years or more in good health. The CDR3 nucleotides are TGTGCCAGCCAAACATCGGCGGATGGCTACACCTTC. It specifies CASQTSADGYTF.